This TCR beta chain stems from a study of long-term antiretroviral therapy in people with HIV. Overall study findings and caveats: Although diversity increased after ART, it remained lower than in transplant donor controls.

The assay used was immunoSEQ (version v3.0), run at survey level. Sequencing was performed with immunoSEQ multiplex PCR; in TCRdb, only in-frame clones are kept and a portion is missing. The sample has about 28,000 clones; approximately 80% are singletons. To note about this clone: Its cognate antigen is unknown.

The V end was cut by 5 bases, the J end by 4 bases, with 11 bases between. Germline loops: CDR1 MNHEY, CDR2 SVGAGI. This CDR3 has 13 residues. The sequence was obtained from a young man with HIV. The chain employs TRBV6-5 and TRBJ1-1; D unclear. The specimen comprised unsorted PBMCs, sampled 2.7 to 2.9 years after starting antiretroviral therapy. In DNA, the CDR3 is TGTGCCAGCAGTCCCGCAGGTTTCACTGAAGCTTTCTTT. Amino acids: CASSPAGFTEAFF.